This T cell receptor beta chain was captured by sequencing in a study of TIL therapy for anti-PD-1-resistant metastatic lung cancer. As for the study in general: Median tumor PD-L1 proportion score was roughly 5.9%.

This was the immunoSEQ v3 assay. Here immunoSEQ multiplex PCR was the method, and the copy in TCRdb shows in-frame clones only, minus some. The sample carries about 100,000 clones, roughly 65% recorded once. Losses at the gene ends were 6 bases for V and 4 bases for J; bases not matched to a gene: 6. The CDR3 runs to 13 residues. From germline, CDR1 is SEHNR and CDR2 FQNEAQ (reference sequence). As for time point: pre-treatment sample, taken before nivolumab and TIL therapy. Tumor tissue came from excised metastases, mostly pleural nodules or supraclavicular lymph nodes. The sample in question was tumor tissue, obtained at baseline. The receptor's source is a person between 25 and 80 years old with non-small cell lung cancer. The rearrangement links TRBV7-9 to TRBJ2-7; 7 positions match TRBD2. CDR3: CASSWSGEYEQYF. Here the CDR3 DNA reads TGTGCCAGCAGTTGGAGCGGGGAGTACGAGCAGTACTTC.